Sequencing of this TCR beta chain was carried out in a study of T-cell memory formation after mild COVID-19 (dated by TCRdb to about 2021). Notes on the research overall: Most TCR sequence clusters were specific to one of the two donors. In a couple of donors, T-cell clones that expanded and contracted after mild COVID-19 were followed by sequencing TCRalpha and TCRbeta repertoires longitudinally. Two young, previously healthy adult volunteers, one female and one male, were included in the cohort.

Via the germline V gene (reference sequence), CDR1 is SGHAT and CDR2 FQDESV. The CDR3 holds 14 amino acids from the cysteine to the phenylalanine. The DNA shown is the 42-base CDR3, in frame from base 1. Trimming removed 5 bases from V and 10 bases from J; the gene matches leave 8 bases unexplained. Concerning this clonotype: Its antigen is currently not known. No clone much larger than this one lies a single base away; base qualities are absent.

Sequencing took place on an Illumina NovaSeq 6000. TCRalpha and TCRbeta cDNA libraries were built by 5'RACE with constant-segment primers, adding sample barcodes and unique molecular identifiers. RNA was extracted from every sample with Trizol reagent. Amplification of the libraries took two PCR steps, and the second step added a second sample barcode plus Illumina TruSeq adapters. Libraries were sequenced on an Illumina NovaSeq with 2 x 150 bp paired-end reads. Per the authors' processing: With migec v1.2.7, reads were demultiplexed and then collapsed into UMI-guided consensus sequences. With mixcr v2.1.11, UMI consensuses were aligned to TRA and TRB V and J templates and assembled into clonotypes. Expanded or contracted clonotypes were those called significant by both edgeR and NoisET, with noise models trained on biological replicates. For edgeR calls, the thresholds were a false discovery rate-adjusted p below 0.01 and a log2 fold-change of 1. PCA with hierarchical clustering of max-normalized trajectories of the 1000 most abundant clonotypes was used as exploratory dynamics analysis. Separately sequenced CD4+ and CD8+ repertoires were used to assign a CD4 or CD8 phenotype to each responding clone. TCRdb ran its own pipeline on the public reads, namely fastp trimming at Q25 and MiXCR clone calling, and kept in-frame beta chains. Rows with a matching CDR3 protein are joined into one entry that keeps the most common DNA and genes. The V and J calls and clone size come from TCRdb's table, not from the authors' own analysis. The sample profile shows roughly 250,000 distinct CDR3 sequences; approximately 16% of them were found once. Roughly a fifth of the sample belongs to the ten largest clones.

Broader findings and caveats from the paper: Some responding clones were found in pre-infection memory, which suggests that pre-existing cross-reactive memory T cells took part in the SARS-CoV-2 response. Only a couple of mild cases were covered by the study, and larger cohorts that include severe cases with pre-infection samples were considered necessary. Contracting CD4+ clones turned up mainly in the CM and EM memory subsets, whereas EMRA was where CD8+ clones were enriched. SARS-CoV-2 specificity was not confirmed for the second-wave clones peaking on day 37. Balanced CD4/CD8 phenotypes were observed for clones contracting from day 15 to 85, whereas a bias towards CD4+ was observed for a second wave of clones expanding from day 15 to 37.

PBMCs were isolated by Ficoll-Paque density gradient centrifugation. This chain joins TRBV11-1 to TRBJ2-1, with 10 junctional bases fitting TRBD2. This receptor was identified in a man between 18 and 29 years old who had mild COVID-19 (a few samples of this study predate the infection). The sample titles of this study are shuffled in the database, so cell type and time point are left out; the donor was told from shared clones. The specimen was PBMCs or a T cell subset sorted from them (not recorded which). The DNA sequence reads TGTGCCAGCAGCATCAAAGCGGGGGGGTACGAGCAGTTCTTC. Its protein reads: CASSIKAGGYEQFF. The full variable domain, with segments outside the CDR3 supplied by the reference TRBV11-1 and TRBJ2-1 proteins, appears as EAEVAQSPRYKITEKSQAVAFWCDPISGHATLYWYRQILGQGPELLVQFQDESVVDDSQLPKDRFSAERLKGVDSTLKIQPAELGDSAMYLCASSIKAGGYEQFFGPGTRLTVL.